These 9 T cell receptor beta chains share one sample of origin, sequenced in a study of T cells in localized non-small cell lung cancer. Repertoires were generated with immunoSEQ multiplex PCR, while TCRdb's copy carries only in-frame clones and drops some. The table lists 25,000 to 30,000 clones, around 82% of them singletons. The sample consisted of peripheral blood mononuclear cells, taken before any cancer treatment. The receptors here all came from a man aged 40-75 years with stage III lung adenocarcinoma.

This chain uses TRBV4-1 with TRBJ2-1, with D maybe TRBD2 (6 bases). The germline CDR1 and CDR2 sequences are MGHRA and YSYEKL. The CDR3 extends over 17 amino acids. V lost 0 bases and J lost 5, with 17 bases in between. CDR3 sequence reads: CASSQDKTSLSNNEQFF. CDR3 bases: TGCGCCAGCAGCCAAGATAAAACTAGCTTGAGTAACAATGAGCAGTTCTTC.

V gene TRBV2 combines with J gene TRBJ1-6; TRBD1 matches at 7 bases. The CDR3 contains 15 residues. The V gene end was trimmed by 8 bases and the J gene end by 4 bases; junction bases not matched to a gene: 8. Germline CDR1 reads SNHLY; CDR2 reads FYNNEI. The CDR3 sequence is CASLPGQPYNSPLHF. In nucleotides, the CDR3 is TGTGCCAGCCTTCCGGGACAGCCTTATAATTCACCCCTCCACTTT.

The sample holds one count of this clone. The genes are TRBV4-1 and TRBJ1-4; D call uncertain. Trimming took 0 bases from V and 0 from J, leaving 11 bases between them. In germline, CDR1 is MGHRA, CDR2 YSYEKL. The CDR3 spans 17 residues. CDR3 DNA sequence: TGCGCCAGCAGCCAAGATCGGGTACGAGCAACTAATGAAAAACTGTTTTTT. This translates into CASSQDRVRATNEKLFF.

This CDR3 is CASSHNRAYHSGNTIYF. Here the CDR3 DNA reads TGCGCCAGCAGCCATAACAGGGCCTACCACTCTGGAAACACCATATATTTT. The chain is built from TRBV4-1 and TRBJ1-3; D is perhaps TRBD1 (6 bases). Germline V gene data show CDR1 as MGHRA and CDR2 as YSYEKL. V dropped 3 bases and J dropped 0 bases, with 15 bases sitting between them. The CDR3 sequence is 17 residues long.

V gene TRBV30 combines with J gene TRBJ1-2; D possibly corresponds to TRBD1 (5 bases). Trimming took off 4 bases at V and 6 bases at J, with 15 bases between the two ends. Germline CDR1 GTSNPN, CDR2 SVGIG (reference sequence). The CDR3 has 13 residues. The CDR3 loop is CAWTFRGGHGYTF. The CDR3 DNA reads as TGTGCCTGGACCTTCCGGGGGGGACATGGCTACACCTTC.

The CDR3 sequence is CASSLSGANYGYTF. DNA for the CDR3: TGCGCCAGCAGCTTATCCGGAGCTAACTATGGCTACACCTTC. The chain recombines TRBV5-1 with TRBJ1-2; unclear D gene. Germline V gene data show CDR1 as SGHRS and CDR2 as YFSETQ. Trimming pared 2 bases from V and 0 bases from J, leaving 8 bases between. The length of the CDR3 is 14 residues.

V usage is TRBV11-2 and J usage is TRBJ2-7; no clear D. The CDR3 runs to 13 residues. Germline V gene sequence: CDR1 SGHAT, CDR2 FQNNGV. Trimming pared 5 bases from V and 6 bases from J, leaving 14 bases between. CDR3 DNA sequence: TGTGCCAGCAGCCCGATTGTGGGCGGCGAGCAGTACGTC. As protein: CASSPIVGGEQYV.

The rearrangement joins TRBV6-5 to TRBJ1-2, with D uncertain. CDR3 length equals 12 residues. Germline V lookup: CDR1 MNHEY, CDR2 SVGAGI. V shed 5 bases and J shed 7 bases, with 11 bases lying between them. CDR3 residues: CASSRAQGGYTF. CDR3 in DNA: TGTGCCAGCAGTAGGGCCCAAGGTGGCTACACCTTC.

This chain connects TRBV5-1 to TRBJ1-2, with D tentatively TRBD1 (6 bases). In germline, CDR1 is SGHRS, CDR2 YFSETQ. The CDR3 runs to 16 residues. V was trimmed by 3 bases and J by 4 bases, leaving 19 bases between them. The CDR3 loop is CASSSSPHQGFYGYTF. The DNA of the CDR3 is TGCGCCAGCAGCTCGTCCCCTCATCAGGGGTTCTATGGCTACACCTTC.